A selection of T cell receptor beta chains follows, all from one sample in a study of human CD8 memory T cell subsets. Reanalyzing the 5' RACE reads, TCRdb keeps one entry per CDR3 protein, without DNA. The sample totals 15,000 to 20,000 distinct CDR3 sequences. Sequenced material: CD8+ T cells from PBMCs. The receptors were gathered from a human donor in good health. Each CDR3 is given with its conserved first and last residue. Rows may omit the clone size; those that give it use once, few, many or a size class.

clone size: .; V gene: TRBV30; J gene: TRBJ1-5; CDR3 protein: CAWSGGNQPQHF
clone size: .; V gene: TRBV4-1; J gene: TRBJ2-3; CDR3 protein: CASSQELSSTDTQYF
clone size: .; V gene: TRBV19; J gene: TRBJ1-1; CDR3 protein: CASSTTGTEEEAFF
clone size: .; V gene: TRBV9; J gene: TRBJ2-7; CDR3 protein: CASSAREGPYEQYF
clone size: .; V gene: TRBV2; J gene: TRBJ2-7; CDR3 protein: CASSEAWGAAYEQYF
clone size: .; V gene: TRBV28; J gene: TRBJ1-2; CDR3 protein: CASSLGTRYGYTF
clone size: medium-sized; V gene: TRBV29-1; J gene: TRBJ2-1; CDR3 protein: CSTSLANEQFF
clone size: .; V gene: TRBV4-1; J gene: TRBJ2-7; CDR3 protein: CASSRGLAGDYEQYF
clone size: .; V gene: TRBV20-1; J gene: TRBJ2-7; CDR3 protein: CSASLRWNEQYF
clone size: .; V gene: TRBV28; J gene: TRBJ2-3; CDR3 protein: CASSPTGTGESDTQYF
clone size: medium-sized; V gene: TRBV5-1; J gene: TRBJ2-1; CDR3 protein: CASSLGGAPYNEQFF
clone size: .; V gene: TRBV7-2; J gene: TRBJ2-5; CDR3 protein: CASSTTPGQGETQYF
clone size: .; V gene: TRBV6-2/TRBV6-3; J gene: TRBJ1-1; CDR3 protein: CASSLTRAALEAFF
clone size: .; V gene: TRBV5-4; J gene: TRBJ2-2; CDR3 protein: CASSGTEDRSPSVGELFF
clone size: .; V gene: TRBV13; J gene: TRBJ2-1; CDR3 protein: CASSSTGLPGTRRNEQFF
clone size: .; V gene: TRBV6-5; J gene: TRBJ1-1; CDR3 protein: CASSYSGGEAEAFF
clone size: .; V gene: TRBV27; J gene: TRBJ1-1; CDR3 protein: CASSVRQGAGTEAFF
clone size: .; V gene: TRBV6-5; J gene: TRBJ1-5; CDR3 protein: CASSSEGVYSNQPQHF
clone size: .; V gene: TRBV27; J gene: TRBJ1-1; CDR3 protein: CASSLMGAMNTEAFF
clone size: .; V gene: TRBV15; J gene: TRBJ2-3; CDR3 protein: CATSSLGRDADTQYF
clone size: .; V gene: TRBV19; J gene: TRBJ1-5; CDR3 protein: CASSIVEGASFNQPQHF
clone size: .; V gene: TRBV7-9; J gene: TRBJ2-1; CDR3 protein: CASSTPGGRIYNEQFF
clone size: .; V gene: TRBV7-9; J gene: TRBJ1-4; CDR3 protein: CASSPGTSNEKLFF
clone size: .; V gene: TRBV6-2/TRBV6-3; J gene: TRBJ1-2; CDR3 protein: CASSYSAAYGYTF
clone size: medium-sized; V gene: TRBV29-1; J gene: TRBJ1-3; CDR3 protein: CSVEKGEIGNTIYF
clone size: .; V gene: TRBV11-2; J gene: TRBJ2-5; CDR3 protein: CASSLLWGQTGNQETQYF
clone size: .; V gene: TRBV20-1; J gene: TRBJ1-2; CDR3 protein: CSARGWGQKGANYGYTF
clone size: .; V gene: TRBV5-1; J gene: TRBJ1-5; CDR3 protein: CASSLGDRGNQPQHF
clone size: .; V gene: TRBV21-1; J gene: TRBJ1-1; CDR3 protein: CASPLAGVDTEAFF
clone size: .; V gene: TRBV4-1; J gene: TRBJ2-7; CDR3 protein: CASSQDRDGTYEQYF
clone size: .; V gene: TRBV12-3/TRBV12-4; J gene: TRBJ1-1; CDR3 protein: CASSDTGTGRTEAFF
clone size: .; V gene: TRBV2; J gene: TRBJ2-7; CDR3 protein: CASSISYEQYF
clone size: .; V gene: TRBV7-9; J gene: TRBJ1-5; CDR3 protein: CASSSGAIDNQPQHF
clone size: .; V gene: TRBV28; J gene: TRBJ2-5; CDR3 protein: CASWESGNEETQYF
clone size: .; V gene: TRBV2; J gene: TRBJ1-1; CDR3 protein: CASREQGASYEAFF
clone size: .; V gene: TRBV28; J gene: TRBJ2-3; CDR3 protein: CASRLGGPPSTDTQYF
clone size: .; V gene: TRBV13; J gene: TRBJ1-2; CDR3 protein: CASSLGQGDYTF
clone size: .; V gene: TRBV19; J gene: TRBJ2-7; CDR3 protein: CASSISSGSSEQYF
clone size: .; V gene: TRBV6-1; J gene: TRBJ2-5; CDR3 protein: CASSGGLALQETQYF
clone size: .; V gene: TRBV19; J gene: TRBJ1-5; CDR3 protein: CASSTGIRAPALPQHF
clone size: .; V gene: TRBV4-1; J gene: TRBJ2-7; CDR3 protein: CASSQELEGADYEQYF
clone size: medium-sized; V gene: TRBV20-1; J gene: TRBJ1-1; CDR3 protein: CTCTPGLGTEAFF
clone size: .; V gene: TRBV28; J gene: TRBJ1-5; CDR3 protein: CASSLRQVGQPQHF